These 20 T cell receptor beta chains were sequenced from one sample in a study of regulatory T cells in long-lasting Graves disease. Specified time point: persistent/refractory GD, antithyroid drugs over 5 years with positive TRAb. Preparation of the TCR library used RNA extracted from PBMCs. CDR3 regions were amplified by Arm-PCR using iRepertoire HTBI primers to build TCR beta libraries. TCRdb recomputed calls from the multiplex PCR reads with MiXCR, one row per CDR3 protein. The top ten clones hold roughly 13% of a sample with hundreds of thousands of distinct CDR3 sequences, 20% to 25% of them seen once. The input for sequencing was peripheral blood mononuclear cells (PBMCs), taken when the disease was refractory, from a patient treated with antithyroid drugs. These TCRs come from a female donor with Graves disease.

The chain is built from TRBV6-1 and TRBJ2-1; 7 bases map to TRBD1. CDR1 is MNHNS, CDR2 SASEGT, per germline. V was clipped by 5 bases and J by 2 bases; unmatched bases: 18. This CDR3 is built from 19 residues. The CDR3 region has the DNA TGTGCCAGCAGTCGATTGGGACAGAATAGTAACCCCACCTACAATGAGCAGTTCTTC. Translating it yields CASSRLGQNSNPTYNEQFF.

Ten or more counts support this clonotype. The chain carries TRBV12-3 or TRBV12-4 and TRBJ1-2; D is perhaps TRBD1 (6 bases). CDR3 size: 14 residues. Trimming pared 7 bases from V and 6 bases from J, leaving 18 bases between. The CDR3 loop reads CASMVSGGFDGYTF. CDR3 DNA: TGTGCCAGCATGGTATCGGGGGGCTTCGATGGCTACACCTTC.

As concerns this clonotype: A much more abundant neighbour one base away suggests this may be a read error. The chain uses TRBV29-1 and TRBJ2-5; either TRBD1 or TRBD2 may supply D (5 bases each). The CDR3 is 11 residues long. Germline V gives CDR1 SQVTM, CDR2 ANQGSEA. V lost 8 bases to trimming and J lost 4 bases, with 11 bases between them. The CDR3 DNA reads as TGCAGCCTGAGGGACGGAGAGACCCAGTACTTC. Translating it yields CSLRDGETQYF.

This clonotype has at least ten counts. The rearrangement links TRBV11-2 to TRBJ2-7; 8 bases match TRBD2. This CDR3 comprises 14 residues. Germline CDR1 is SGHAT and CDR2 is FQNNGV. The V segment lost 1 base and the J segment 7 bases; nucleotides outside the gene matches: 6. CDR3 loop: CASSLGREGGEQYF. The CDR3 DNA is TGTGCCAGCAGCTTAGGACGGGAGGGCGGTGAGCAGTACTTC. Filled out from reference TRBV11-2 and TRBJ2-7, the complete variable domain reads EAGVAQSPRYKIIEKRQSVAFWCNPISGHATLYWYQQILGQGPKLLIQFQNNGVVDDSQLPKDRFSAERLKGVDSTLKIQPAKLEDSAVYLCASSLGREGGEQYFGPGTRLTVT.

V gene TRBV12-3 or TRBV12-4 combines with J gene TRBJ2-5, with D possibly matching TRBD2 (6 bases). This CDR3 comprises 15 residues. V was pared by 6 bases and J by 5 bases, with 19 bases between. In DNA, the CDR3 is TGTGCCAGCAGACATCGAAGCGGGTTGGGGGAGACCCAGTACTTC. Its translation: CASRHRSGLGETQYF.

Ten or more counts support this clonotype. The rearrangement links TRBV29-1 to TRBJ1-1; D uncertain. The germline V gene encodes CDR1 SQVTM and CDR2 ANQGSEA. Trimming removed 6 bases from V and 5 bases from J, with 10 bases in between. CDR3 length: 11 residues. The CDR3 region has the DNA TGCAGCGTGTTTGTCAGTACTGAAGCTTTCTTT. Its protein product is CSVFVSTEAFF. The variable domain in full, completed from reference TRBV29-1 and TRBJ1-1, reads SAVISQKPSRDICQRGTSLTIQCQVDSQVTMMFWYRQQPGQSLTLIATANQGSEATYESGFVIDKFPISRPNLTFSTLTVSNMSPEDSSIYLCSVFVSTEAFFGQGTRLTVV.

The rearrangement links TRBV4-3 to TRBJ1-2; no definite D call. CDR1 and CDR2 (germline): LGHNA, YSLEER. V was cut by 0 bases and J by 5 bases, with 16 bases left in between. CDR3 length: 16 amino acids. This CDR3 is CASSQDSKEGGYGYTF. CDR3 in DNA: TGCGCCAGCAGCCAAGACTCCAAAGAAGGCGGATATGGCTACACCTTC.

Ten or more counts support this clonotype. V is TRBV2 and J is TRBJ2-5; 9 bases are a match to TRBD2. The length of the CDR3 is 13 residues. Per the germline V gene, CDR1 is SNHLY and CDR2 is FYNNEI. V shed 8 bases, J shed 5 bases, and the junction held 6 bases outside the gene matches. DNA of the CDR3: TGTGCCAGCGCAGGACTAGCGATGGAGACCCAGTACTTC. Its translation: CASAGLAMETQYF.

The chain has TRBV7-9 and TRBJ1-1; 7 positions agree with TRBD1. Trimming took 7 bases from V and 8 from J; bases not matched to a gene: 4. Germline assignment: CDR1 SEHNR and CDR2 FQNEAQ (reference sequence). The CDR3 length is 11 residues. The CDR3 coding sequence is TGTGCCAGCAACGTGGACAGGGAAGCTTTCTTT. Protein: CASNVDREAFF.

The gene calls are TRBV30 and TRBJ1-3, with D unclear. The V and J ends lost 1 base and 0 bases respectively, with 13 bases between them. The length of the CDR3 is 16 residues. Germline CDR1 reads GTSNPN; CDR2 reads SVGIG (reference sequence). The CDR3 loop reads CAWSDRAPLSGNTIYF. CDR3 bases: TGTGCCTGGAGTGACCGGGCCCCACTCTCTGGAAACACCATATATTTT.

V and J are TRBV5-6 and TRBJ1-1; 7 bases align to TRBD1. The CDR3 is 16 residues long. V was pared by 0 bases and J by 1 base, with 6 bases of the junction left unmatched. The V gene's germline CDR1 is SGHDT and CDR2 YYEEEE. The CDR3 region has the DNA TGTGCCAGCAGCTTGGTGACAGGGACTGAGAACACTGAAGCTTTCTTT. Its protein product is CASSLVTGTENTEAFF.

The rearrangement uses TRBV5-4 and TRBJ1-1, with D possibly being TRBD1 (5 bases). The CDR3 totals 12 residues. CDR1 and CDR2 (germline): SGHNT, YYREEE (reference sequence). The ends were cut back, 4 bases at V and 8 bases at J, with 12 bases in the middle. The CDR3 DNA reads as TGTGCCAGCAGCCAAAGGGCAGGGGAAGCTTTCTTT. This encodes CASSQRAGEAFF.

This clonotype has only a few counts. A much more abundant neighbour one base away suggests this may be a read error. This sequence joins TRBV9 and TRBJ2-5; D not resolved. The CDR3 is 13 residues long. The V and J ends lost 0 bases and 0 bases respectively, with 3 bases between them. Germline CDR1 and CDR2: SGDLS and YYNGEE. CDR3 bases: TGTGCCAGCAGCGTAGGACACCAAGAGACCCAGTACTTC. Translated: CASSVGHQETQYF.

The chain joins TRBV6-1 to TRBJ2-5; 14 bases fit TRBD2. Germline-derived CDR1 and CDR2 are MNHNS and SASEGT. Trimming took 9 bases from V and 4 from J; bases not matched to a gene: 7. This CDR3 comprises 15 residues. The CDR3 coding sequence is TGTGCCAGTCGGACTAGCGGGAGGCGAGGAGAGACCCAGTACTTC. This translates into CASRTSGRRGETQYF.

This clonotype occurred many times. The chain uses TRBV20-1 and TRBJ1-1; 9 bases agree with TRBD1. The CDR3 contains 12 residues. Germline V lookup: CDR1 DFQATT, CDR2 SNEGSKA (reference sequence). The CDR3 sequence: CRFDRGSGEAFF. The CDR3 nucleotides are TGCAGATTTGACAGGGGGAGTGGTGAAGCTTTCTTT.

In its sample, this clonotype was seen many times. The chain recombines TRBV7-2 with TRBJ1-5; TRBD1 is a possible D gene (5 bases). V lost 0 bases and J lost 7, with 10 bases in between. Germline assignment: CDR1 SGHTA and CDR2 FQGNSA. The CDR3 covers 14 residues. The CDR3 here is CASSLAGTQQPQHF. DNA of the CDR3: TGTGCCAGCAGCTTAGCGGGGACCCAACAGCCCCAGCATTTT.

With regard to this clonotype: Since a far larger clone is one base different, this is likely a read error. V gene TRBV2 combines with J gene TRBJ2-5; no clear D. The DNA end favors TRBJ2-4, so the J call may be wrong. Per the germline V gene, CDR1 is SNHLY and CDR2 is FYNNEI. This CDR3 has 14 residues. The CDR3 region has the DNA TGTGCCAGCAGCCTAAAAGCAGCCAAAAACATTCAGTACTTC. It is translated as CASSLKAAKNIQYF.

J is TRBJ1-1 and V is TRBV20-1, with a weak D call TRBD1 (6 bases). V shed 4 bases and J shed 1 base, with 13 bases lying between them. CDR1 and CDR2 from the germline V gene are DFQATT and SNEGSKA (reference sequence). The CDR3 is 14 residues long. This CDR3 reads CSATRTDANTEAFF. For the CDR3, the DNA is TGCAGTGCTACTAGGACAGACGCGAACACTGAAGCTTTCTTT.

V and J are TRBV30 and TRBJ1-4, with D possibly TRBD1 on 6 matching bases. Per the germline V gene, CDR1 is GTSNPN and CDR2 is SVGIG (reference sequence). This CDR3 contains 13 residues. Trimming took 8 bases from V and 7 from J, leaving 17 bases between them. This CDR3 is CAGDSGETEKLFF. DNA of the CDR3: TGTGCCGGCGACTCAGGGGAAACTGAAAAACTGTTTTTT.

V usage is TRBV4-3 and J usage is TRBJ2-7, with a tentative D call TRBD2 (5 bases). The CDR3 contains 14 residues. Trimming stripped 0 bases from V and 7 bases from J, with 13 bases between. Germline lookup yields CDR1 LGHNA and CDR2 YSLEER. The CDR3 DNA reads as TGCGCCAGCAGCCAAGATTCGCTAGCTGGAGAGCAGTACTTC. This translates into CASSQDSLAGEQYF.